The clone carrying this T cell receptor beta chain appeared a few times. The antigen remains unidentified. Incorporated into the TCR beta cDNA libraries were unique molecular identifiers, which served to reduce PCR and sequencing biases. One entry per CDR3 protein results from TCRdb running MiXCR on the PCR reads. The sample consists of 800,000 to 950,000 distinct CDR3 sequences, 53% of them appearing once. The entry originates in a study of post-analysis software for immune sequencing data. Study observations and caveats: Patients carried several TRBV segments more frequently than controls did, and TRBV5-6, TRBV5-1 and TRBV20-1 were among them. Analysis by F measure revealed that same-batch samples clustered strongly together. Those with multiple sclerosis, the patient group, showed significantly lower normalized Chao1 diversity than controls.

Per the germline V gene, CDR1 is LNHNV and CDR2 is YYDKDF (reference sequence). The ends were cut back, 5 bases at V and 0 bases at J, with 11 bases in the middle. CDR3 size: 14 residues. Sample: blood. The clonotype comes from a girl aged 10 to 17 with multiple sclerosis. The chain uses TRBV15 and TRBJ2-7; either TRBD1 or TRBD2 may fit D (5 bases each). CDR3: CATSSGTYSYEQYF. In DNA form, the CDR3 reads TGTGCCACCAGCTCCGGGACGTACTCCTACGAGCAGTACTTC.